Listed below are T cell receptor beta chains from one sample, sequenced in a study of human T cells and chemical hapten exposure. TCRdb reanalysed the RACE reads using MiXCR and keeps one entry per CDR3 protein. The data show fewer than 100,000 distinct CDR3 sequences, with 9.5% to 15% seen just once and 2% to 2.5% held by the top ten. The material sequenced was whole blood, taken in connection with sensitization to the hapten diphenylcyclopropenone (DPC). These TCRs come from a woman aged 40 to 55 with alopecia areata. Some clones in this sample may be carry-over from other donors' samples. The CDR3 runs from the conserved cysteine through the conserved F or W. Fields, in order: J gene, clone size, D gene, V gene, CDR3 DNA, CDR3 protein. D genes are given only for firm matches. A row's size may be missing; if present it is once, few, many or a size class.

J gene: TRBJ2-1
clone size: many
D gene: TRBD2
V gene: TRBV2
CDR3 DNA: TGTGCCAGCCACGGACTAGCCGGCAATGAGCAGTTCTTC
CDR3 protein: CASHGLAGNEQFF

J gene: TRBJ2-3
clone size: -
D gene: TRBD2
V gene: TRBV29-1
CDR3 DNA: TGCAGCGTTGGGACTAGCGGGAGCACAGATACGCAGTATTTT
CDR3 protein: CSVGTSGSTDTQYF

J gene: TRBJ2-7
clone size: -
D gene: -
V gene: TRBV7-9
CDR3 DNA: TGTGCCAGCAGCTTAGCGATCCGAGGGGACGAGCAGTACTTC
CDR3 protein: CASSLAIRGDEQYF

J gene: TRBJ1-1
clone size: few
D gene: -
V gene: TRBV29-1
CDR3 DNA: TGCAGCGGTTTCAGGGAGGACGCTTTCTTT
CDR3 protein: CSGFREDAFF

J gene: TRBJ2-1
clone size: -
D gene: TRBD2
V gene: TRBV18
CDR3 DNA: TGTGCCAGCTCACCACCCCTGGGACTAGCGGGGCTCAATGAGCAGTTCTTC
CDR3 protein: CASSPPLGLAGLNEQFF

J gene: TRBJ1-1
clone size: -
D gene: -
V gene: TRBV4-2
CDR3 DNA: TGTGCCAGCAGCCCCGTTGGGGGGCGGGGTACTGAAGCTTTCTTT
CDR3 protein: CASSPVGGRGTEAFF

J gene: TRBJ2-6
clone size: few
D gene: -
V gene: TRBV2
CDR3 DNA: TGTGCCAGCAGTGAAGATGTGGGCCTGACTTTC
CDR3 protein: CASSEDVGLTF

J gene: TRBJ2-7
clone size: few
D gene: TRBD2
V gene: TRBV3-1
CDR3 DNA: TGTGCCAGCAGCCAAGATCTGTACGTGGGACTAGCGGGAGCCAACGAGCAGTACTTC
CDR3 protein: CASSQDLYVGLAGANEQYF

J gene: TRBJ2-5
clone size: few
D gene: TRBD2
V gene: TRBV7-6
CDR3 DNA: TGTGCCAGCAGCTTAGCGTGGAGCGGGAGGGCCGAGGAGACCCAGTACTTC
CDR3 protein: CASSLAWSGRAEETQYF

J gene: TRBJ1-6
clone size: few
D gene: -
V gene: TRBV27
CDR3 DNA: TGTGCCAGCCGCAACGCGCTTGGGTATAATTCACCCCTCCACTTT
CDR3 protein: CASRNALGYNSPLHF

J gene: TRBJ2-3
clone size: few
D gene: TRBD2
V gene: TRBV11-2
CDR3 DNA: TGTGCCAGCAGCTACTACCCGTCGGGAGGCAGAGAAGATACGCAGTATTTT
CDR3 protein: CASSYYPSGGREDTQYF

J gene: TRBJ1-5
clone size: many
D gene: TRBD1
V gene: TRBV4-3
CDR3 DNA: TGCGCCAGCAGCCAAGGGCGTGGGACAGGTTCCCTGTATAGCAATCAGCCCCAGCATTTT
CDR3 protein: CASSQGRGTGSLYSNQPQHF

J gene: TRBJ2-3
clone size: -
D gene: TRBD2
V gene: TRBV29-1
CDR3 DNA: TGCAGCGTTGAAACCTGGCGGGAGGGCCCTGATACGCAGTATTTT
CDR3 protein: CSVETWREGPDTQYF

J gene: TRBJ2-2
clone size: -
D gene: -
V gene: TRBV7-8
CDR3 DNA: TGTGCCAGCAGACCACGCGACGACGGCGGGGAGCTGTTTTTT
CDR3 protein: CASRPRDDGGELFF

J gene: TRBJ2-2
clone size: few
D gene: -
V gene: TRBV18
CDR3 DNA: TGTGCCAGCTCACCAACAGCGGCTAACACCGGGGAGCTGTTTTTT
CDR3 protein: CASSPTAANTGELFF

J gene: TRBJ1-4
clone size: -
D gene: -
V gene: TRBV18
CDR3 DNA: TGTGCCAGCTCACCAGCAGAAGGGCGGGAAAAACTGTTTTTT
CDR3 protein: CASSPAEGREKLFF

J gene: TRBJ1-1
clone size: -
D gene: -
V gene: TRBV5-5
CDR3 DNA: TGTGCCAGCAGCTTCGTTAGAGTGAACACTGAAGCTTTCTTT
CDR3 protein: CASSFVRVNTEAFF

J gene: TRBJ1-6
clone size: -
D gene: -
V gene: TRBV5-1
CDR3 DNA: TGCGCCAGCAGCCCGGGGAGCGGGAGCTCCTATAATTCACCCCTCCACTTT
CDR3 protein: CASSPGSGSSYNSPLHF

J gene: TRBJ2-1
clone size: few
D gene: -
V gene: TRBV27
CDR3 DNA: TGTGCCAGATATACTAGCCAGTTCTTC
CDR3 protein: CARYTSQFF

J gene: TRBJ2-7
clone size: -
D gene: -
V gene: TRBV28
CDR3 DNA: TGTGCCAGCAGTTTCCACGCCTACGAGCAGTACTTC
CDR3 protein: CASSFHAYEQYF

J gene: TRBJ2-5
clone size: many
D gene: -
V gene: TRBV5-1
CDR3 DNA: TGCGCCAGCAGCTTGGCGGGAGTGTTGGAGACCCAGTACTTC
CDR3 protein: CASSLAGVLETQYF

J gene: TRBJ2-1
clone size: many
D gene: TRBD2
V gene: TRBV18
CDR3 DNA: TGTGCCAGCTCCCCCAGAGCGGGAGGGCAAAATGAGCAGTTCTTC
CDR3 protein: CASSPRAGGQNEQFF

J gene: TRBJ1-1
clone size: -
D gene: -
V gene: TRBV7-8
CDR3 DNA: TGTGCCAGCAGCTTAGCTACCCCGGGAACTGAAGCTTTCTTT
CDR3 protein: CASSLATPGTEAFF

J gene: TRBJ2-1
clone size: few
D gene: -
V gene: TRBV14
CDR3 DNA: TGTGCCAGCAGCCAAGAGCGGTTATACAATGAGCAGTTCTTC
CDR3 protein: CASSQERLYNEQFF

J gene: TRBJ2-1
clone size: -
D gene: TRBD2
V gene: TRBV5-4
CDR3 DNA: TGTGCCAGCAGCTCGCCGGGACTAGGTGTTGAGCAGTTCTTC
CDR3 protein: CASSSPGLGVEQFF

J gene: TRBJ1-6
clone size: many
D gene: TRBD1
V gene: TRBV28
CDR3 DNA: TGTGCCAGTGTTACCTGGACAGGGGGTAATTCACCCCTCCACTTT
CDR3 protein: CASVTWTGGNSPLHF

J gene: TRBJ1-5
clone size: few
D gene: -
V gene: TRBV5-1
CDR3 DNA: TGCGCCAGCAGCTTGGGGCAGGAGAGGGGTCAGCCCCAGCATTTT
CDR3 protein: CASSLGQERGQPQHF

J gene: TRBJ1-3
clone size: many
D gene: -
V gene: TRBV6-1
CDR3 DNA: TGTGCCAGCAGTGATGGGGACTCCGGGCCAGGAAACACCATATATTTT
CDR3 protein: CASSDGDSGPGNTIYF

J gene: TRBJ2-2
clone size: many
D gene: TRBD1
V gene: TRBV15
CDR3 DNA: TGTGCCACCAGCCCGAACAGGGGGCAAGGCACCGGGGAGCTGTTTTTT
CDR3 protein: CATSPNRGQGTGELFF

J gene: TRBJ1-2
clone size: many
D gene: TRBD1
V gene: TRBV24-1
CDR3 DNA: TGTGCCACCAGTGATCCAGGACAGGGGTTGGATGGCTACACCTTC
CDR3 protein: CATSDPGQGLDGYTF

J gene: TRBJ2-2
clone size: many
D gene: -
V gene: TRBV5-1
CDR3 DNA: TGCGCCAGCACCCCGGAGGGGGTAGGCACCGGGGAGCTGTTTTTT
CDR3 protein: CASTPEGVGTGELFF

J gene: TRBJ2-7
clone size: many
D gene: TRBD2
V gene: TRBV11-2
CDR3 DNA: TGTGCCAGCAGCACACCCGGGACTAGCGGATACGAGCAGTACTTC
CDR3 protein: CASSTPGTSGYEQYF

J gene: TRBJ1-3
clone size: -
D gene: -
V gene: TRBV5-4
CDR3 DNA: TGTGCCAGCAGCTCCCCGTGGGGCGGAGCCTCTGGAAACACCATATATTTT
CDR3 protein: CASSSPWGGASGNTIYF

J gene: TRBJ2-7
clone size: -
D gene: -
V gene: TRBV28
CDR3 DNA: TGTGCCAGCAGTCCCCCCGCAACCCACGAGCAGTACTTC
CDR3 protein: CASSPPATHEQYF

J gene: TRBJ2-3
clone size: -
D gene: -
V gene: TRBV5-1
CDR3 DNA: TGCGCCAGCTTCAGGAGCTATAGCACAGATACGCAGTATTTT
CDR3 protein: CASFRSYSTDTQYF

J gene: TRBJ2-7
clone size: few
D gene: -
V gene: TRBV6-2/TRBV6-3
CDR3 DNA: TGTGCCAGCAGTTACGGAAACCCATCCTACGAGCAGTACTTC
CDR3 protein: CASSYGNPSYEQYF

J gene: TRBJ2-1
clone size: -
D gene: TRBD2
V gene: TRBV7-3
CDR3 DNA: TGTGCCAGCAGCCAAGTCCCTAGCGGCTACAATGAGCAGTTCTTC
CDR3 protein: CASSQVPSGYNEQFF

J gene: TRBJ2-5
clone size: many
D gene: TRBD1
V gene: TRBV5-1
CDR3 DNA: TGCGCCAGCAGCTACCAGGGGGCGGAAGAGACCCAGTACTTC
CDR3 protein: CASSYQGAEETQYF

J gene: TRBJ2-7
clone size: -
D gene: -
V gene: TRBV24-1
CDR3 DNA: TGTGCCGCCGCCGCGAAGCCACCGTACGAGCAGTACTTC
CDR3 protein: CAAAAKPPYEQYF

J gene: TRBJ2-6
clone size: few
D gene: -
V gene: TRBV20-1
CDR3 DNA: TGCAGTGCTAGGGAGGGAAGCTCTGGGGCCAACGTCCTGACTTTC
CDR3 protein: CSAREGSSGANVLTF

J gene: TRBJ1-1
clone size: many
D gene: -
V gene: TRBV6-2/TRBV6-3
CDR3 DNA: TGTGCCAGCAGTTCGGGCTCAATGAACACTGAAGCTTTCTTT
CDR3 protein: CASSSGSMNTEAFF

J gene: TRBJ1-1
clone size: -
D gene: TRBD1
V gene: TRBV7-9
CDR3 DNA: TGTGCCAGCAGCAGCGGGACAGGGTTGGCTGAAGCTTTCTTT
CDR3 protein: CASSSGTGLAEAFF

J gene: TRBJ2-3
clone size: -
D gene: TRBD1
V gene: TRBV9
CDR3 DNA: TGTGCCAGCAGCGTTTGGACAGGGGGTCGAACAGCGGCAGATACGCAGTATTTT
CDR3 protein: CASSVWTGGRTAADTQYF

J gene: TRBJ2-7
clone size: few
D gene: -
V gene: TRBV6-5
CDR3 DNA: TGTGCCAGCAGTTACGGAGAGGGCAGCGAGCAGTACTTC
CDR3 protein: CASSYGEGSEQYF

J gene: TRBJ1-4
clone size: -
D gene: TRBD1
V gene: TRBV6-6
CDR3 DNA: TGTGCCAGCAGCAAGACAGGGCCCGCTACTAATGAAAAACTGTTTTTT
CDR3 protein: CASSKTGPATNEKLFF

J gene: TRBJ2-4
clone size: few
D gene: -
V gene: TRBV18
CDR3 DNA: TGTGCCAGCTCACCACAACGGGACGGAAACATTCAGTACTTC
CDR3 protein: CASSPQRDGNIQYF

J gene: TRBJ2-1
clone size: -
D gene: -
V gene: TRBV4-1
CDR3 DNA: TGCGCCAGCAGCCTCAGGGCCCCGAGCTCCTACAATGAGCAGTTCTTC
CDR3 protein: CASSLRAPSSYNEQFF

J gene: TRBJ2-1
clone size: few
D gene: -
V gene: TRBV27
CDR3 DNA: TGTGCCAGCAGTTTAGCGGGCCGTGGAAATGAGCAGTTCTTC
CDR3 protein: CASSLAGRGNEQFF

J gene: TRBJ2-1
clone size: -
D gene: TRBD2
V gene: TRBV23-1
CDR3 DNA: TGCGCCAGCAGTCAACCCACGGGAGGCCCTTTCGGCTCCTACAATGAGCAGTTCTTC
CDR3 protein: CASSQPTGGPFGSYNEQFF

J gene: TRBJ2-7
clone size: -
D gene: -
V gene: TRBV11-1
CDR3 DNA: TGTGCCAGCAGCTTAGGTTTCTACGAGCAGTACTTC
CDR3 protein: CASSLGFYEQYF

J gene: TRBJ2-1
clone size: many
D gene: TRBD2
V gene: TRBV11-2
CDR3 DNA: TGTGCCAGCAGCTACAGCGGGAGTTCCCACAATGAGCAGTTCTTC
CDR3 protein: CASSYSGSSHNEQFF

J gene: TRBJ2-7
clone size: -
D gene: TRBD2
V gene: TRBV2
CDR3 DNA: TGTGCCTCCAAGGGACTAGCGGGAGTCTACGAGCAGTACTTC
CDR3 protein: CASKGLAGVYEQYF

J gene: TRBJ1-1
clone size: -
D gene: TRBD1
V gene: TRBV10-3
CDR3 DNA: TGTGCCACCTGGACAGGGGGCACTGAAGCTTTCTTT
CDR3 protein: CATWTGGTEAFF

J gene: TRBJ2-7
clone size: few
D gene: TRBD2
V gene: TRBV6-2/TRBV6-3
CDR3 DNA: TGTGCCAGCAGTTACTCGAGGACTAGGGTACCCTACGAGCAGTACTTC
CDR3 protein: CASSYSRTRVPYEQYF

J gene: TRBJ2-1
clone size: few
D gene: TRBD2
V gene: TRBV7-2
CDR3 DNA: TGTGCCAGCAGCTTAGTTGGGACTAACAATGAGCAGTTCTTC
CDR3 protein: CASSLVGTNNEQFF